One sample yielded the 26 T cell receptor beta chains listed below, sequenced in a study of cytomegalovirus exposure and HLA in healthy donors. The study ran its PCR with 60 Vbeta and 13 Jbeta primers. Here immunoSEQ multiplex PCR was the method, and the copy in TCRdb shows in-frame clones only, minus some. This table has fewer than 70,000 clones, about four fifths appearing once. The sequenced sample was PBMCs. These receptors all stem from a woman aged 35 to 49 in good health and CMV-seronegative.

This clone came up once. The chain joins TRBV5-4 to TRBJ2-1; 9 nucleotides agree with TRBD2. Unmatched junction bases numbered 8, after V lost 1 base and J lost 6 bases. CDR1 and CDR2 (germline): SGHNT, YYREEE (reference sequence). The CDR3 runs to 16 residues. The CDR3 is CASSLYGGRAANEQFF. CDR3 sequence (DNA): TGTGCCAGCAGCTTGTATGGCGGGAGGGCTGCCAATGAGCAGTTCTTC.

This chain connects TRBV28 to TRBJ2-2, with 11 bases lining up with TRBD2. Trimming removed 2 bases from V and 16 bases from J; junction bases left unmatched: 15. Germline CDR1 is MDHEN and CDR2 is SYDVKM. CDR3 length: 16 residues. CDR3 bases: TGTGCCAGCAGTTTACCCTCCCTAGCGGGAGGAAGGGGAACGTTTTTT. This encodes CASSLPSLAGGRGTFF.

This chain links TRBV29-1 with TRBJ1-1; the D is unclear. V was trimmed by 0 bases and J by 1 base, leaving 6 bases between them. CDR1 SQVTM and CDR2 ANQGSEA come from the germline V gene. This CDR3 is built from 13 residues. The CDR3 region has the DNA TGCAGCGTTGAAGATCAGGAGAACACTGAAGCTTTCTTT. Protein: CSVEDQENTEAFF.

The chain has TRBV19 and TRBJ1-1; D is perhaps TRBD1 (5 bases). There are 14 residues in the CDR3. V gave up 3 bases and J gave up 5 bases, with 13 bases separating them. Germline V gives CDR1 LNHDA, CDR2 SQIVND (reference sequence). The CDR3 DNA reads TGTGCCAGTAGTATTATGGGAGGGGCGACTGAAGCTTTCTTT. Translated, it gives CASSIMGGATEAFF.

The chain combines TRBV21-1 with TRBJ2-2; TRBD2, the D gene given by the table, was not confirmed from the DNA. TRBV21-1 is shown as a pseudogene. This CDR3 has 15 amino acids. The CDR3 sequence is CASGPAGENTGELFF. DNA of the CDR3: TGTGCCAGCGGGCCGGCGGGAGAGAACACCGGGGAGCTGTTTTTT.

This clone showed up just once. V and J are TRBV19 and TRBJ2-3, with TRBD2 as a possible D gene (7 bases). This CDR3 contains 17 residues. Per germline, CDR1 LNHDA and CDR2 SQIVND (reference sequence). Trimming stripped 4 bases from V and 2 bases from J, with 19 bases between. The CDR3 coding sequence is TGTGCCAGTAGTACGACAGGACTAGGGGGTGCCACAGATACGCAGTATTTT. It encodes CASSTTGLGGATDTQYF.

CDR3 sequence: CASSIKGGTGRLTGELFF. The CDR3 DNA follows: TGTGCCAGTAGTATAAAAGGAGGGACAGGGAGGTTAACCGGGGAGCTGTTTTTT. The chain uses TRBV19 and TRBJ2-2; 9 bases align to TRBD1. CDR1 LNHDA and CDR2 SQIVND come from the germline V gene (reference sequence). CDR3 size: 18 residues. V dropped 2 bases and J dropped 5; count of bases not matched to a gene: 12. The full variable domain, its missing parts supplied by reference TRBV19 and TRBJ2-2, is DGGITQSPKYLFRKEGQNVTLSCEQNLNHDAMYWYRQDPGQGLRLIYYSQIVNDFQKGDIAEGYSVSREKKESFPLTVTSAQKNPTAFYLCASSIKGGTGRLTGELFFGEGSRLTVL.

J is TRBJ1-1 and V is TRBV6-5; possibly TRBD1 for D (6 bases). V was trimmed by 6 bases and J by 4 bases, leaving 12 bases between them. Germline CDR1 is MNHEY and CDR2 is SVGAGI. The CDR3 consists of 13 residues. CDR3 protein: CASRTGHLTEAFF. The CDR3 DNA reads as TGTGCCAGCAGGACAGGACACCTCACTGAAGCTTTCTTT.

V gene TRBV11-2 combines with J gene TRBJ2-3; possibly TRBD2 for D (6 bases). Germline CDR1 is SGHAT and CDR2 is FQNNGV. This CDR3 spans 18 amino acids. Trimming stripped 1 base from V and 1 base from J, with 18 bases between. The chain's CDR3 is CASSLGGVDERRTDTQYF. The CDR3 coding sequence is TGTGCCAGCAGCTTAGGGGGGGTGGACGAGAGGCGCACAGATACGCAGTATTTT.

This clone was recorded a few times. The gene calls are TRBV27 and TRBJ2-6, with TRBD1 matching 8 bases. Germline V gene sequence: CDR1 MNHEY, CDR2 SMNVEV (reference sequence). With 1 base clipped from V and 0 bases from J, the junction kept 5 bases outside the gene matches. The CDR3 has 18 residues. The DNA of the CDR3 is TGTGCCAGCAGTTTATGGGGGGACAGGAGCTCTGGGGCCAACGTCCTGACTTTC. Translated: CASSLWGDRSSGANVLTF. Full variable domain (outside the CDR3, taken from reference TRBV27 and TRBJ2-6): EAQVTQNPRYLITVTGKKLTVTCSQNMNHEYMSWYRQDPGLGLRQIYYSMNVEVTDKGDVPEGYKVSRKEKRNFPLILESPSPNQTSLYFCASSLWGDRSSGANVLTFGAGSRLTVL.

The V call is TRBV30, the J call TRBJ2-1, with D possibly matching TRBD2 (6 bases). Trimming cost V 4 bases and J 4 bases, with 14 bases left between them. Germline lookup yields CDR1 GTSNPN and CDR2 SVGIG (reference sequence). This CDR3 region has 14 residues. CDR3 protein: CAWIGGGKYNEQFF. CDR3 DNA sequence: TGTGCCTGGATCGGTGGGGGGAAGTACAATGAGCAGTTCTTC.

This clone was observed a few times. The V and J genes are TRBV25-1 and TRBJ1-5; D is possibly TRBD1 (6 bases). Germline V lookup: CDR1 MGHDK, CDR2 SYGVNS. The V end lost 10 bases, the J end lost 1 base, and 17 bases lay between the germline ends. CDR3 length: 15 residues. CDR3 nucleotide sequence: TGTGCCACCTTACAGGGATCGAAGAGCAATCAGCCCCAGCATTTT. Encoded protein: CATLQGSKSNQPQHF. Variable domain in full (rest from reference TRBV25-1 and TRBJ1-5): EADIYQTPRYLVIGTGKKITLECSQTMGHDKMYWYQQDPGMELHLIHYSYGVNSTEKGDLSSESTVSRIRTEHFPLTLESARPSHTSQYLCATLQGSKSNQPQHFGDGTRLSIL.

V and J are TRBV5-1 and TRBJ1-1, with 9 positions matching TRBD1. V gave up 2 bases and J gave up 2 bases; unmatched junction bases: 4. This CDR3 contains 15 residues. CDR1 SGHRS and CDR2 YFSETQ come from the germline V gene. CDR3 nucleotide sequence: TGCGCCAGCAGCTTACCGGGACAGGGCAACACTGAAGCTTTCTTT. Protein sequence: CASSLPGQGNTEAFF.

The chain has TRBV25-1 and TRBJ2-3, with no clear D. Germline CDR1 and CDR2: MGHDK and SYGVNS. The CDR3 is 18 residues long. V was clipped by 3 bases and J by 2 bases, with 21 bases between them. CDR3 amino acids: CASSDSIWIAKITDTQYF. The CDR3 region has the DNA TGTGCCAGCAGTGACTCCATATGGATAGCAAAGATCACAGATACGCAGTATTTT.

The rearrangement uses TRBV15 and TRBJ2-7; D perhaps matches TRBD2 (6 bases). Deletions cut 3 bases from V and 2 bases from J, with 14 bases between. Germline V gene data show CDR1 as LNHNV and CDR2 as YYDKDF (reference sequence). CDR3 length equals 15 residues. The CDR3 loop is CATSRQRRGTYEQYF. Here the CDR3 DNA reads TGTGCCACCAGCAGGCAACGGCGGGGTACCTACGAGCAGTACTTC. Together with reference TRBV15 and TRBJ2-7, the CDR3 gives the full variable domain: DAMVIQNPRYQVTQFGKPVTLSCSQTLNHNVMYWYQQKSSQAPKLLFHYYDKDFNNEADTPDNFQSRRPNTSFCFLDIRSPGLGDTAMYLCATSRQRRGTYEQYFGPGTRLTVT.

The CDR3 loop is CASSLRGTDTQYF. Written as DNA, the CDR3 is TGTGCCAGCAGTTTGAGGGGCACAGATACGCAGTATTTT. The J gene is TRBJ2-3, the V gene TRBV27; D perhaps matches TRBD2 (5 bases). The CDR3 contains 13 residues. Germline CDR1 MNHEY, CDR2 SMNVEV (reference sequence). The V gene lost 3 bases and the J gene lost 1 base, with 5 bases spanning the gap.

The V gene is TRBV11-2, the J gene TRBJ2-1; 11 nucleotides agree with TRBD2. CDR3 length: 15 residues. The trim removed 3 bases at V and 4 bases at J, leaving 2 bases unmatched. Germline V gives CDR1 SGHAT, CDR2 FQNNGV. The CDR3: CASSLGLAAYNEQFF. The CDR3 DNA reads TGTGCCAGCAGCTTGGGACTAGCGGCATACAATGAGCAGTTCTTC.

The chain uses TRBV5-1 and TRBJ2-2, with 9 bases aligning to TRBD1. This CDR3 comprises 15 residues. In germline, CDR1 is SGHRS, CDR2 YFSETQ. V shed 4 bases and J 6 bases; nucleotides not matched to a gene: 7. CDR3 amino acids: CASSGGQGGPGELFF. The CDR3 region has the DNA TGCGCCAGCAGCGGGGGACAGGGTGGTCCCGGGGAGCTGTTTTTT.

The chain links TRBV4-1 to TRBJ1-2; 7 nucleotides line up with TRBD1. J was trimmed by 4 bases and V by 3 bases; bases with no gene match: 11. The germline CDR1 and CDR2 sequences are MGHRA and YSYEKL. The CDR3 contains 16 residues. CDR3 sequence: CASSQITTGVGYGYTF. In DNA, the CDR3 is TGCGCCAGCAGCCAGATTACCACAGGGGTTGGCTATGGCTACACCTTC.

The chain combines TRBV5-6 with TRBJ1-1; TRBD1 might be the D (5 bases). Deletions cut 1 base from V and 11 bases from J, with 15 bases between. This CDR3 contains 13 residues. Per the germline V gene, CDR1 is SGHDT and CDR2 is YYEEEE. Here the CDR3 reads CASSLPGENRAFF. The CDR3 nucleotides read TGTGCCAGCAGCTTGCCGGGGGAAAATCGGGCTTTCTTT.

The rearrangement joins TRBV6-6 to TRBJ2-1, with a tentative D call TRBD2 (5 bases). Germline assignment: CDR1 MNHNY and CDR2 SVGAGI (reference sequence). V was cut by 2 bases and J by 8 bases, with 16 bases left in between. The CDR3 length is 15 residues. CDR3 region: CASSYISGGVDEQFF. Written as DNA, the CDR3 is TGTGCCAGCAGTTACATTTCAGGAGGAGTGGATGAGCAGTTCTTC.

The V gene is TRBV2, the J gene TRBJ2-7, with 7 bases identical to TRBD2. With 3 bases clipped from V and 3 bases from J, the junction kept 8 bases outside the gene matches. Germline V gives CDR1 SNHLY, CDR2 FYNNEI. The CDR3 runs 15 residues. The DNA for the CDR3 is TGTGCCAGCAGTGAGGGGAGGGACGTTCGCTACGAGCAGTACTTC. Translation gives CASSEGRDVRYEQYF. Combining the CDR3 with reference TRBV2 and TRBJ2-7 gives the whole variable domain EPEVTQTPSHQVTQMGQEVILRCVPISNHLYFYWYRQILGQKVEFLVSFYNNEISEKSEIFDDQFSVERPDGSNFTLKIRSTKLEDSAMYFCASSEGRDVRYEQYFGPGTRLTVT.

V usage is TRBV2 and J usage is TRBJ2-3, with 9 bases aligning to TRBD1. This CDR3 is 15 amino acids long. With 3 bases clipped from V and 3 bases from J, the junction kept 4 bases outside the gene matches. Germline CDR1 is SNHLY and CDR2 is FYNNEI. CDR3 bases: TGTGCCAGCAGTGATCGGGACAGGGTGACAGATACGCAGTATTTT. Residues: CASSDRDRVTDTQYF.

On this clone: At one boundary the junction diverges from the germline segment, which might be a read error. CDR3 region: CASSFTSGMSNGQFF. The CDR3 coding sequence is TGCGCCAGCAGCTTTACTAGCGGAATGTCAAATGGGCAGTTCTTC. The J gene is TRBJ2-1, the V gene TRBV5-1, with TRBD2 matching 8 bases. The germline gives CDR1 SGHRS, CDR2 YFSETQ. The CDR3 has 15 amino acids.

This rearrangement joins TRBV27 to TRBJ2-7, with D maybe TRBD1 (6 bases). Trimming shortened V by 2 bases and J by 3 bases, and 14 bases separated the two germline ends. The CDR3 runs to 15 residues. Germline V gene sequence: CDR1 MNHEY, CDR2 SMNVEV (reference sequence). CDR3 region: CASSLGLQGFYEQYF. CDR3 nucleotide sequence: TGTGCCAGCAGTTTAGGGCTACAGGGATTCTACGAGCAGTACTTC.

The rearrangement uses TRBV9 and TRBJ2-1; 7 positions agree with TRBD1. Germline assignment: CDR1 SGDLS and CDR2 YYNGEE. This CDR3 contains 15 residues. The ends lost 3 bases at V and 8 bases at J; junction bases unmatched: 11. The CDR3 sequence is CASSEQGKRVDEQFF. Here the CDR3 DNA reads TGTGCCAGCAGCGAACAGGGGAAAAGGGTCGATGAGCAGTTCTTC. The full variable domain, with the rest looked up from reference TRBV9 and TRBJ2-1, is DSGVTQTPKHLITATGQRVTLRCSPRSGDLSVYWYQQSLDQGLQFLIQYYNGEERAKGNILERFSAQQFPDLHSELNLSSLELGDSALYFCASSEQGKRVDEQFFGPGTRLTVL.